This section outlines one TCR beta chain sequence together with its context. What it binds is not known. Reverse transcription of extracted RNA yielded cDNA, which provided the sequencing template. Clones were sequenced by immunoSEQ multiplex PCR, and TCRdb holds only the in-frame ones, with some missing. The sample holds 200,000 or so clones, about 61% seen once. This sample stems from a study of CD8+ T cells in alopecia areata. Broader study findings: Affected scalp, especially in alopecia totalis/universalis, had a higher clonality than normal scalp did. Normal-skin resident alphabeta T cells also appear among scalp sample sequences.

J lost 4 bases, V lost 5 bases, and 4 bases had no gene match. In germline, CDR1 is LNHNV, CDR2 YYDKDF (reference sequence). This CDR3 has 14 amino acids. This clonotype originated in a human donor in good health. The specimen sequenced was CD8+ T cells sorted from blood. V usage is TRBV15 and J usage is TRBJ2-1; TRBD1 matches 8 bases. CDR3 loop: CATSGTGGYNEQFF. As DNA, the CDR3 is TGTGCCACCAGCGGGACAGGAGGGTACAATGAGCAGTTCTTC.